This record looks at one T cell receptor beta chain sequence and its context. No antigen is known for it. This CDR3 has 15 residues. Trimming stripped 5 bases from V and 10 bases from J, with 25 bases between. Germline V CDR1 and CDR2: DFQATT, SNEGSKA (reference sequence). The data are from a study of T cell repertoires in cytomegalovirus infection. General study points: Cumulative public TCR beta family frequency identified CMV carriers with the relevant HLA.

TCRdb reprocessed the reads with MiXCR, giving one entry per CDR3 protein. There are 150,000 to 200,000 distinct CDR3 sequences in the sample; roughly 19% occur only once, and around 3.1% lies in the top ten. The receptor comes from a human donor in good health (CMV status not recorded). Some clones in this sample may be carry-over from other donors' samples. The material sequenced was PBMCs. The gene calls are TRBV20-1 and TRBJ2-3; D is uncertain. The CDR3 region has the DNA TGCAGTGCTTACGCCCTAAGCCAACCCACCTCTCCGCAGTATTTT. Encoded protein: CSAYALSQPTSPQYF.